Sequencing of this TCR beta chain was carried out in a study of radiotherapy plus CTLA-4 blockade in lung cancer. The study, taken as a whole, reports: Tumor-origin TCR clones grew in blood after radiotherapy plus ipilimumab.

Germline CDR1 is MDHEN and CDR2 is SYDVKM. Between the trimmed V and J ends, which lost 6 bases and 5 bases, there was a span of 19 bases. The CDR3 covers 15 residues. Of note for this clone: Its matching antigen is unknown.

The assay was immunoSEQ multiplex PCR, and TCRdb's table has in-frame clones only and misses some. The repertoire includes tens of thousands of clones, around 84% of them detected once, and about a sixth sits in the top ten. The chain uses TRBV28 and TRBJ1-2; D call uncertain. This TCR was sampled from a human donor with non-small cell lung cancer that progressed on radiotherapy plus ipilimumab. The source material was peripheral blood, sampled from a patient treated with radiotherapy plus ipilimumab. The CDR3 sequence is CASRAEGGREYGYTF. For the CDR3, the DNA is TGTGCCAGCAGAGCCGAGGGCGGGCGCGAGTATGGCTACACCTTC.